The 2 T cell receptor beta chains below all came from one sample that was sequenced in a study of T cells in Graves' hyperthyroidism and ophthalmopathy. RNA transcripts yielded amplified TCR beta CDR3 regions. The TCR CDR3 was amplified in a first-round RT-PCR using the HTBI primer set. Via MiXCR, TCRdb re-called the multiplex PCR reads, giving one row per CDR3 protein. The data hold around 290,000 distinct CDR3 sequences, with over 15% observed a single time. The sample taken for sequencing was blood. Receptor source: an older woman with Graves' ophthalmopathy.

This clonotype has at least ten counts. DNA of the CDR3: TGCGCCAGCAGCCAAGTCGTGAGGGGCCCCTACGAGCAGTACTTC. It translates to CASSQVVRGPYEQYF. J is TRBJ2-7 and V is TRBV4-3; tentatively, D is TRBD1 or TRBD2 (5 bases each). The CDR3 is 15 amino acids. Trimming removed 1 base at V and 2 bases at J, with 12 bases between. CDR1 is LGHNA and CDR2 is YSLEER in the germline V gene.

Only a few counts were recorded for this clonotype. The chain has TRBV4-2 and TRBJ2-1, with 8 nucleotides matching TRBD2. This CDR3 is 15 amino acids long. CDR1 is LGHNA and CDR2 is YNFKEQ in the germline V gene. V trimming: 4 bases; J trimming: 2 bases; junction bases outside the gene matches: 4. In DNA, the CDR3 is TGTGCCAGCAGCCTGAAAGCGGGGGCCTACAATGAGCAGTTCTTC. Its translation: CASSLKAGAYNEQFF.